The rows below give T cell receptor beta chains drawn from one sample of a study of tumor-infiltrating lymphocytes in primary liver carcinoma. In TCRdb, the multiplex PCR reads were re-called with MiXCR into one record per CDR3 protein. The sample has tens of thousands of distinct CDR3 sequences, approximately 74% seen once. The sequenced sample was liver tumor tissue from sampling region 4. Receptors originate from a man aged 35-49 years with primary liver carcinoma and hepatitis B virus infection. Both conserved end residues are part of each CDR3. The order of the fields is CDR3 protein, CDR3 DNA, D gene, V gene, clone size, J gene. The D gene is left open where the match is weak. The listing skips clone size in some rows; elsewhere it reads once, few, many or a size class.

CDR3 protein: CTSGLSYRGPVKQVRSYNEQFF; CDR3 DNA: TGTACCAGCGGCCTCTCCTACCGGGGTCCCGTGAAACAGGTCCGCTCCTACAATGAGCAGTTCTTC; D gene: -; V gene: TRBV11-2; clone size: few; J gene: TRBJ2-1
CDR3 protein: CSARDRADAYNEQFF; CDR3 DNA: TGCAGTGCTAGAGATCGAGCGGACGCCTACAATGAGCAGTTCTTC; D gene: -; V gene: TRBV20-1; clone size: -; J gene: TRBJ2-1
CDR3 protein: CANSGTPQGNEQFF; CDR3 DNA: TGCGCCAACAGTGGTACCCCCCAGGGCAATGAGCAGTTTTTC; D gene: -; V gene: TRBV10-2; clone size: -; J gene: TRBJ2-1
CDR3 protein: CATCMQSGRDEKLFF; CDR3 DNA: TGTGCCACCTGTATGCAGTCTGGACGGGATGAAAAACTGTTTTTT; D gene: -; V gene: TRBV19; clone size: once; J gene: TRBJ1-4
CDR3 protein: CVSSFSSTDTQYF; CDR3 DNA: TGTGTCAGCAGCTTTAGCAGTACAGATACGCAGTATTTT; D gene: -; V gene: TRBV14; clone size: -; J gene: TRBJ2-3
CDR3 protein: CTSSFGDRSPDTQYF; CDR3 DNA: TGCACCAGCAGCTTTGGGGACAGGAGCCCAGATACGCAGTACTTT; D gene: TRBD1; V gene: TRBV5-1; clone size: -; J gene: TRBJ2-3
CDR3 protein: CASSAHPGQGVGEQFF; CDR3 DNA: TGTGCCAGCAGCGCCCACCCGGGACAGGGAGTGGGTGAGCAGTTCTTC; D gene: TRBD1; V gene: TRBV9; clone size: few; J gene: TRBJ2-1
CDR3 protein: CGVEGGRGQNYGYIF; CDR3 DNA: TGCGGCGTTGAAGGGGGCAGGGGCCAAAACTATGGCTACATCTTC; D gene: TRBD1; V gene: TRBV29-1; clone size: once; J gene: TRBJ1-2
CDR3 protein: CSCKEEGYLREQYF; CDR3 DNA: TGCAGCTGTAAGGAGGAGGGGTACCTACGAGAGCAGTACTTC; D gene: -; V gene: TRBV20-1; clone size: -; J gene: TRBJ2-7
CDR3 protein: CACSQLGGTSGSYEQYF; CDR3 DNA: TGCGCCTGCAGCCAACTGGGAGGAACTAGCGGGAGCTACGAGCAGTACTTC; D gene: TRBD2; V gene: TRBV4-1; clone size: -; J gene: TRBJ2-7
CDR3 protein: CASSFSLGGYEQYF; CDR3 DNA: TGTGCCAGCAGCTTTAGTCTAGGGGGGTACGAGCAGTACTTC; D gene: -; V gene: TRBV11-2; clone size: -; J gene: TRBJ2-7
CDR3 protein: CASSEVTGANTEVFF; CDR3 DNA: TGTGCCAGCAGTGAAGTAACAGGGGCGAACACTGAAGTTTTCTTT; D gene: TRBD1; V gene: TRBV6-1; clone size: once; J gene: TRBJ1-1
CDR3 protein: CAISGGLVERNTGELFF; CDR3 DNA: TGTGCCATCAGCGGAGGACTAGTGGAGCGGAACACCGGGGAGTTGTTTTTT; D gene: TRBD2; V gene: TRBV11-2; clone size: -; J gene: TRBJ2-2
CDR3 protein: CASSPLAGPYNEQFF; CDR3 DNA: TGTGCCAGCTCACCACTAGCGGGGCCCTACAATGAGCAGTTCTTC; D gene: TRBD2; V gene: TRBV18; clone size: few; J gene: TRBJ2-1
CDR3 protein: CASSESGTYNRPQHF; CDR3 DNA: TGTGCAAGCAGTGAAAGTGGGACCTATAATCGGCCCCAGCATTTT; D gene: -; V gene: TRBV6-1; clone size: once; J gene: TRBJ1-5
CDR3 protein: CASRPLGCGEKLFF; CDR3 DNA: TGTGCCAGCAGACCCCTGGGGTGTGGCGAAAAACTATTTTTT; D gene: -; V gene: TRBV6-6; clone size: -; J gene: TRBJ1-4
CDR3 protein: CASSYSWGTGELFF; CDR3 DNA: TGTGCCAGCAGTTACTCGTGGGGAACCGGGGAGCTGTTTTTT; D gene: -; V gene: TRBV6-5; clone size: many; J gene: TRBJ2-2
CDR3 protein: CASSFLFPGQGGFGETQYF; CDR3 DNA: TGTGCCAGCAGTTTTCTTTTTCCGGGACAGGGGGGTTTTGGAGAGACCCAGTACTTC; D gene: TRBD1; V gene: TRBV7-2; clone size: -; J gene: TRBJ2-5
CDR3 protein: CASRRYRDAERQQFF; CDR3 DNA: TGTGCCAGCAGACGCTACCGGGACGCCGAGCGTCAGCAGTTCTTC; D gene: -; V gene: TRBV5-4; clone size: -; J gene: TRBJ2-1